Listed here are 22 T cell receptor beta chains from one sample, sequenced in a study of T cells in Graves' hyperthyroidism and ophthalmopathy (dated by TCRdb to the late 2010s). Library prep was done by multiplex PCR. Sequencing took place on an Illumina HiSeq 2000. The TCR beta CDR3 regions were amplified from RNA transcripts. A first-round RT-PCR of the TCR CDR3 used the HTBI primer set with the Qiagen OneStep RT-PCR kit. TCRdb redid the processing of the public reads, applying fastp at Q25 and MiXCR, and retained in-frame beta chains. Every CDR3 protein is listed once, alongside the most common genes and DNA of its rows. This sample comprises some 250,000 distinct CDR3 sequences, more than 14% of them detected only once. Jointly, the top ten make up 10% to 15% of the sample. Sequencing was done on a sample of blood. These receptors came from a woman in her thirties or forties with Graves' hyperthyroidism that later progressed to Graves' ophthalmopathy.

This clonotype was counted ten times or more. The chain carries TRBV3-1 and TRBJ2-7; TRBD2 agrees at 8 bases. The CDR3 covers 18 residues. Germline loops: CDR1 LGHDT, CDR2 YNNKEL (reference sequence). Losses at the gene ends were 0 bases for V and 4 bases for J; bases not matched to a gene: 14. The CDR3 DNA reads TGTGCCAGCAGCCAAGATGGTCCTAGCGGGCGACCTTTTTACGAGCAGTACTTC. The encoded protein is CASSQDGPSGRPFYEQYF.

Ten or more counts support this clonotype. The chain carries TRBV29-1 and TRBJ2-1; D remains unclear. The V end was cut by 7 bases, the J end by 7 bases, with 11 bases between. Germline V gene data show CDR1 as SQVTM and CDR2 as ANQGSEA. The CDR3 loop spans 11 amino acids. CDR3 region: CSGARWNEQFF. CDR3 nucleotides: TGCAGCGGGGCCAGGTGGAATGAGCAGTTCTTC.

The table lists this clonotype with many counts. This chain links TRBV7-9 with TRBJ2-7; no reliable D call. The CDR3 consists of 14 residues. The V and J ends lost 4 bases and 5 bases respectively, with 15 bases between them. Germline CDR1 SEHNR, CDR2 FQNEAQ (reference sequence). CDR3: CASSSLNRPHEQYF. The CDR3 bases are TGTGCCAGCAGCTCATTAAACAGACCCCACGAGCAGTACTTC.

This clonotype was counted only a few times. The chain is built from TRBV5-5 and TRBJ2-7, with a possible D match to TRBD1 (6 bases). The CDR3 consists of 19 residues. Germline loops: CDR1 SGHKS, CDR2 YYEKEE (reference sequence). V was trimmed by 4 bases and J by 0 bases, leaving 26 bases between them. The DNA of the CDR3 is TGTGCCAGCAGCAGAACAGGGACCCCTCGACCGATCGGCTCCTACGAGCAGTACTTC. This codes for CASSRTGTPRPIGSYEQYF.

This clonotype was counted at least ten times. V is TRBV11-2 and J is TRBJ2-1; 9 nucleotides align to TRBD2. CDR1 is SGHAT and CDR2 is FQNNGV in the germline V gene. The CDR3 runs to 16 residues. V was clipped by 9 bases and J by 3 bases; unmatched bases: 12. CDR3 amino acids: CASRTLSGRIYNEQFF. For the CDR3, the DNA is TGTGCCAGTCGCACGCTTAGCGGGAGAATCTACAATGAGCAGTTCTTC.

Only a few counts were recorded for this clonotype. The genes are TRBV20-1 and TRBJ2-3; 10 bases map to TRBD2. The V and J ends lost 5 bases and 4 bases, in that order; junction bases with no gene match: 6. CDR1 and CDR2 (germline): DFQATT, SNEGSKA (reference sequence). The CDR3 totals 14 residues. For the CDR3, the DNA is TGCAGTGCTTCCTGGACTAGCGGAGCAGATACGCAGTATTTT. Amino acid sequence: CSASWTSGADTQYF.

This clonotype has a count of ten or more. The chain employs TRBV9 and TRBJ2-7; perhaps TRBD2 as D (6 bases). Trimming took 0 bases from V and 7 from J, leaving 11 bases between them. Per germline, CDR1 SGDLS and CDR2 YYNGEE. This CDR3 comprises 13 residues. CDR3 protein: CASSVAPGVEQYF. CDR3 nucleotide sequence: TGTGCCAGCAGCGTAGCTCCGGGAGTAGAGCAGTACTTC.

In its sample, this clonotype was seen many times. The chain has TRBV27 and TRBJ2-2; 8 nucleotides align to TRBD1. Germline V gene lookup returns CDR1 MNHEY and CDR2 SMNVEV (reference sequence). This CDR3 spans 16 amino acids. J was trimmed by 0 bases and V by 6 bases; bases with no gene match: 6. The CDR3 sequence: CASRHRGTTNTGELFF. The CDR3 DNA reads TGTGCCAGCAGACACAGGGGGACCACGAACACCGGGGAGCTGTTTTTT.

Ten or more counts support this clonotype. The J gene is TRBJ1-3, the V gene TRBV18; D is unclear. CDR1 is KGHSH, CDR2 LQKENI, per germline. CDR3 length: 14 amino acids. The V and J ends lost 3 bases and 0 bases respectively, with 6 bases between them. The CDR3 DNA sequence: TGTGCCAGCTCACCGCAGGCCTCTGGAAACACCATATATTTT. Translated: CASSPQASGNTIYF.

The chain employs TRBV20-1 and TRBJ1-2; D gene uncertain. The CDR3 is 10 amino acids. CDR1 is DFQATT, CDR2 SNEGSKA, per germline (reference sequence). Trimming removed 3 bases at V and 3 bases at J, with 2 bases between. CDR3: CSASDYGYTF. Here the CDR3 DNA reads TGCAGTGCTAGTGACTATGGCTACACCTTC.

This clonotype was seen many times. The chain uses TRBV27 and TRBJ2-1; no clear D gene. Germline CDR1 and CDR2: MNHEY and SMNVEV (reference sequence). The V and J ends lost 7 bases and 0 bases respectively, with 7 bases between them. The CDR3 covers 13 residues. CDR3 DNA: TGTGCCAGCAAGATAAACTCCTACAATGAGCAGTTCTTC. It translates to CASKINSYNEQFF.

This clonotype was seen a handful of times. This chain's CDR3 is CSWGGGQPQHF. CDR3 nucleotides: TGCAGCTGGGGGGGGGGACAGCCCCAGCATTTT. The chain joins TRBV20-1 to TRBJ1-5; D perhaps matches TRBD1 (5 bases). This CDR3 has 11 residues. Per the germline V gene, CDR1 is DFQATT and CDR2 is SNEGSKA (reference sequence).

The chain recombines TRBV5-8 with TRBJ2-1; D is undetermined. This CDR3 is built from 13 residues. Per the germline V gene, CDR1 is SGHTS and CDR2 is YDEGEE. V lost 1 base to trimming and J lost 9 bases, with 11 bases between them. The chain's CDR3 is CASSLNPPVEQFF. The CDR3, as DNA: TGTGCCAGCAGCTTGAACCCCCCCGTTGAGCAGTTCTTC.

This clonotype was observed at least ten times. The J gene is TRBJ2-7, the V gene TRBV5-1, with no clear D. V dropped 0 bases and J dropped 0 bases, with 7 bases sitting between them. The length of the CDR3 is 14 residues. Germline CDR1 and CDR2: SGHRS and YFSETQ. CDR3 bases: TGCGCCAGCAGCTTGGCTCATTTCTCCTACGAGCAGTACTTC. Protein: CASSLAHFSYEQYF.

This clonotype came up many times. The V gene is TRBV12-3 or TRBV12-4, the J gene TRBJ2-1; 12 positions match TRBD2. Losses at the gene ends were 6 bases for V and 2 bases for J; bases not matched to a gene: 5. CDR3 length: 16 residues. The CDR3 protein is CASSPGLAGTYNEQFF. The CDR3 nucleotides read TGTGCCAGCAGCCCAGGACTAGCGGGGACCTACAATGAGCAGTTCTTC.

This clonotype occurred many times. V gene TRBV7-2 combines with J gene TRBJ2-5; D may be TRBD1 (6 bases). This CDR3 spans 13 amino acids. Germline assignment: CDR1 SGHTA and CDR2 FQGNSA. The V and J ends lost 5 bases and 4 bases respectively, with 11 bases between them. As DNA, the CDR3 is TGTGCCAGCAGCCGGGACAACATAGAGACCCAGTACTTC. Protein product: CASSRDNIETQYF.

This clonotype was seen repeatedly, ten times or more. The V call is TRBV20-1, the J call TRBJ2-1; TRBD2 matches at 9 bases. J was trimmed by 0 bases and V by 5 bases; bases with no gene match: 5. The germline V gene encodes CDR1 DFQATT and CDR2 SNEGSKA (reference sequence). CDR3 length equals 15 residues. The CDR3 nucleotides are TGCAGTGCTCATAGCGGGAGCATCTCCTACAATGAGCAGTTCTTC. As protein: CSAHSGSISYNEQFF.

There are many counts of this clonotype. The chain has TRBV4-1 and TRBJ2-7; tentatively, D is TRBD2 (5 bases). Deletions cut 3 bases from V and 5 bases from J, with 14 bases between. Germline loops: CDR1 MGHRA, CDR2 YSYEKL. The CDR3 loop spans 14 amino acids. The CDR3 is CASSHRGLLDEQYF. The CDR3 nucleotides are TGCGCCAGCAGCCACCGCGGACTTCTTGACGAGCAGTACTTC.

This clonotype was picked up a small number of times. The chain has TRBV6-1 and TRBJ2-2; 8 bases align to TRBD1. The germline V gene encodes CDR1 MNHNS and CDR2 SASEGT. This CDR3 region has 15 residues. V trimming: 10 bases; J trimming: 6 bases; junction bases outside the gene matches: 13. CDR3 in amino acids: CATYPQGARPGELFF. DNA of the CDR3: TGTGCCACCTATCCTCAGGGGGCGCGGCCCGGGGAGCTGTTTTTT.

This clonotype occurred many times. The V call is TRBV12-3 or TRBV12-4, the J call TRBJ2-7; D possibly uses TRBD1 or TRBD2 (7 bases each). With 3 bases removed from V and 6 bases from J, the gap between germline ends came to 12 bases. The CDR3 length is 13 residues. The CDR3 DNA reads TGTGCCAGCAGTTTTACAGGGGAGGGCGAGCAGTACTTC. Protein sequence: CASSFTGEGEQYF.

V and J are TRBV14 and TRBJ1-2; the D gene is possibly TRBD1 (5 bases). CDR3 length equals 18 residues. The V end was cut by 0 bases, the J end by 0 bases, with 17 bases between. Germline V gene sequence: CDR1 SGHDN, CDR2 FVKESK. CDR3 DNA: TGTGCCAGCAGCCAAGATATCGTCTCTTGGGGGACTAACTATGGCTACACCTTC. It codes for CASSQDIVSWGTNYGYTF.

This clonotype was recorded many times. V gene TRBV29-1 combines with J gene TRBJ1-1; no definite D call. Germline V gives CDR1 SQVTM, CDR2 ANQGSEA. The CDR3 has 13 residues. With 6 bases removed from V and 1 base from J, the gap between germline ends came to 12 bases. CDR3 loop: CSVAPQENTEAFF. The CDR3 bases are TGCAGCGTCGCCCCCCAGGAGAACACTGAAGCTTTCTTT.